The T cell receptor beta chain described here comes from a study of T cells in localized non-small cell lung cancer. General study points: Owing to sequencing of a solitary tumor region, heterogeneity cannot be discounted. Elevated circulating T cell density in blood was associated with longer overall survival. Adjacent lung held a median around 58 of the top 100 tumor clones. Highest T cell clonality was seen in uninvolved adjacent lung, surpassing that measured in tumor.

Measured with immunoSEQ multiplex PCR; TCRdb has only the in-frame clones, and not every one. Of about 51,000 clones in the sample, 81% were seen once. The trim removed 7 bases at V and 5 bases at J, leaving 8 bases unmatched. CDR1 and CDR2 from the germline V gene are ENHRY and SYGVKD. The CDR3 runs 15 residues. A few counts support this clone. Its antigen is undetermined. The chain joins TRBV10-3 to TRBJ2-1; 10 nucleotides match TRBD2. The starting material was peripheral blood mononuclear cells, obtained before any cancer treatment. This receptor was obtained from a man aged 35 to 70 with stage III lung adenocarcinoma. The CDR3 loop is CAIKDLAGDDNEQFF. The CDR3 nucleotides are TGTGCCATCAAGGATCTAGCGGGGGACGACAATGAGCAGTTCTTC.